This TCR beta chain was observed in a study of CD8+ T cells in alopecia areata. Trimming took off 4 bases at V and 0 bases at J, with 18 bases between the two ends. The length of the CDR3 is 17 residues. The germline CDR1 and CDR2 sequences are SGHNT and YYREEE (reference sequence). This clone was observed a handful of times. Its antigen is still unknown. Sequencing templates came from extracted RNA that was reverse transcribed into cDNA. Assay: immunoSEQ multiplex PCR; the TCRdb copy retains only in-frame clones and omits some. The sample includes approximately 66,000 clones, approximately 60% of them seen just once. Regarding the study as a whole: Lesional scalp exceeded normal scalp in clonality, especially in alopecia totalis/universalis.

Collected material from alopecia areata patients comprised lesional scalp punch biopsies and peripheral blood. The sequencing here drew on CD8+ T cells sorted from blood, taken at week 0. The V gene is TRBV5-4, the J gene TRBJ2-3; TRBD1 is a possible D gene (5 bases). The origin of this receptor is a human donor with alopecia areata. The CDR3 loop reads CASSLSPDTGSTDTQYF. DNA for the CDR3: TGTGCCAGCAGCCTGAGTCCGGACACAGGAAGCACAGATACGCAGTATTTT. The entire variable domain, with the rest obtained from reference TRBV5-4 and TRBJ2-3, is as follows: ETGVTQSPTHLIKTRGQQVTLRCSSQSGHNTVSWYQQALGQGPQFIFQYYREEENGRGNFPPRFSGLQFPNYSSELNVNALELDDSALYLCASSLSPDTGSTDTQYFGPGTRLTVL.